Below are 27 T cell receptor beta chains sequenced from a single sample in a study of cytomegalovirus exposure and HLA in healthy donors. Sequenced by immunoSEQ multiplex PCR; TCRdb stores in-frame clones only, minus some. The repertoire consists of approximately 65,000 clones, with over 95% occurring once and the leading ten covering under 2.5%. Sequencing was done on a sample of PBMCs. The receptors originated from a man in his late teens or twenties in good health and CMV-seronegative.

The genes are TRBV9 and TRBJ1-1; 7 bases fit TRBD1. The length of the CDR3 is 11 residues. Unmatched junction bases numbered 1, after V lost 7 bases and J lost 4 bases. Looked up from germline, CDR1 is SGDLS and CDR2 is YYNGEE. The CDR3 bases are TGTGCCAGCGCAGGGGGCACTGAAGCTTTCTTT. This codes for CASAGGTEAFF.

Details on this clone: A read error may produce the germline difference seen at one junction end. The chain's CDR3 is CASSLQANNEQFF. CDR3 coding DNA: TGTGCTAGCAGCTTACAAGCAAACAATGAGCAGTTCTTC. The rearrangement uses TRBV7-7 and TRBJ2-1, with D uncertain. Germline CDR1 SSHAT, CDR2 FNYEAQ (reference sequence). The CDR3 totals 13 residues.

This clone was picked up one time. This rearrangement joins TRBV7-9 to TRBJ2-3, with D possibly TRBD2 on 7 matching bases. Per germline, CDR1 SEHNR and CDR2 FQNEAQ (reference sequence). The V gene lost 4 bases and the J gene lost 3 bases, with 17 bases spanning the gap. This CDR3 contains 16 residues. CDR3: CASSSTGKGGTDTQYF. CDR3 DNA sequence: TGTGCCAGCAGCTCCACAGGGAAGGGAGGGACAGATACGCAGTATTTT.

The rearrangement links TRBV19 to TRBJ2-5, with 8 bases aligning to TRBD1. The junction had 5 bases not matched to a gene; V was cut back by 4 bases and J by 4 bases. The CDR3 is made up of 14 amino acids. CDR1 is LNHDA, CDR2 SQIVND, per germline (reference sequence). CDR3: CASSTIGQGETQYF. DNA for the CDR3: TGTGCCAGTAGTACAATCGGACAGGGAGAGACCCAGTACTTC.

V and J are TRBV28 and TRBJ2-6; D might be TRBD2 (5 bases). Trimming stripped 5 bases from V and 4 bases from J, with 18 bases between. Germline CDR1 and CDR2: MDHEN and SYDVKM. The CDR3 is 17 residues long. The CDR3 DNA is TGTGCCAGCAGTCCACCTCCTTGGACGGGAGGGGCCAACGTCCTGACTTTC. This encodes CASSPPPWTGGANVLTF. Supplemented by reference TRBV28 and TRBJ2-6, the full variable domain reads DVKVTQSSRYLVKRTGEKVFLECVQDMDHENMFWYRQDPGLGLRLIYFSYDVKMKEKGDIPEGYSVSREKKERFSLILESASTNQTSMYLCASSPPPWTGGANVLTFGAGSRLTVL.

This chain joins TRBV15 and TRBJ2-6; no clear D. The CDR3 runs to 13 residues. Germline values: CDR1 LNHNV, CDR2 YYDKDF (reference sequence). V lost 3 bases to trimming and J lost 2 bases, with 2 bases between them. CDR3 loop: CATSSAGANVLTF. Written as DNA, the CDR3 is TGTGCCACCAGCAGCGCTGGGGCCAACGTCCTGACTTTC.

In this sample, this clone turned up a few times. The chain has TRBV7-8 and TRBJ2-1, with TRBD2 matching over 13 bases. The CDR3 runs 16 residues. Germline V gene lookup returns CDR1 SGHVS and CDR2 FQNEAQ. Trimming cost V 2 bases and J 8 bases; bases outside gene matches: 6. CDR3 in amino acids: CASSLRTSGSSDEQFF. The CDR3 DNA follows: TGTGCCAGCAGCTTAAGGACTAGCGGGAGTTCGGATGAGCAGTTCTTC.

This clone was counted once. The chain couples TRBV5-4 to TRBJ2-3, with TRBD1 matching 8 bases. Germline V gene sequence: CDR1 SGHNT, CDR2 YYREEE (reference sequence). Unmatched junction bases numbered 12, after V lost 3 bases and J lost 6 bases. The CDR3 is made up of 16 amino acids. CDR3 region: CASSSRWTGMVDTQYF. The CDR3 DNA follows: TGTGCCAGCAGCTCCCGCTGGACAGGGATGGTGGATACGCAGTATTTT.

This rearrangement joins TRBV7-8 to TRBJ1-6; TRBD1 aligns across 9 bases. J gave up 7 bases and V 3 bases, and 7 bases lay outside the gene matches. Germline V lookup: CDR1 SGHVS, CDR2 FQNEAQ. This CDR3 contains 16 residues. The CDR3 loop reads CASSFGGTGLNSPLHF. The CDR3, as DNA: TGTGCCAGCAGCTTTGGGGGGACAGGGTTGAATTCACCCCTCCACTTT.

The CDR3 here is CASSVAGLYSGANVLTF. CDR3 nucleotides: TGTGCCAGCAGCGTAGCTGGGCTATACTCTGGGGCCAACGTCCTGACTTTC. This rearrangement joins TRBV9 to TRBJ2-6; D is undetermined. Germline CDR1 and CDR2: SGDLS and YYNGEE. The CDR3 contains 17 residues. The germline V and J ends were trimmed by 0 bases and 0 bases, with 10 bases remaining between them. Full variable domain (remainder filled in from reference TRBV9 and TRBJ2-6): DSGVTQTPKHLITATGQRVTLRCSPRSGDLSVYWYQQSLDQGLQFLIQYYNGEERAKGNILERFSAQQFPDLHSELNLSSLELGDSALYFCASSVAGLYSGANVLTFGAGSRLTVL.

Concerning this clone: One end of the junction fails to match germline, which may point to a read error. This sequence joins TRBV7-7 and TRBJ2-3; 8 bases line up with TRBD1. Germline-derived CDR1 and CDR2 are SSHAT and FNYEAQ (reference sequence). CDR3 length: 14 residues. The CDR3 nucleotides read TGTGCTAGCAGCTTTGGACAGGGTTTGGATACGCAGTATTTT. Protein sequence: CASSFGQGLDTQYF.

The genes are TRBV5-1 and TRBJ2-3; TRBD1 aligns across 8 bases. Germline loops: CDR1 SGHRS, CDR2 YFSETQ. This CDR3 has 15 residues. The ends lost 3 bases at V and 2 bases at J; junction bases unmatched: 5. The CDR3 protein is CASSSRQGNTDTQYF. DNA of the CDR3: TGCGCCAGCAGCTCAAGACAGGGGAACACAGATACGCAGTATTTT.

This chain joins TRBV29-1 and TRBJ2-5; 7 bases agree with TRBD2. Unmatched junction bases numbered 2, after V lost 2 bases and J lost 5 bases. CDR1 and CDR2 (germline): SQVTM, ANQGSEA. This CDR3 is built from 12 residues. This CDR3 reads CSVEQGGETQYF. CDR3 bases: TGCAGCGTTGAACAGGGAGGGGAGACCCAGTACTTC.

This chain connects TRBV6-5 to TRBJ2-2, with D possibly matching TRBD1 (5 bases). The CDR3 runs 15 residues. With 6 bases removed from V and 4 bases from J, the gap between germline ends came to 15 bases. Germline lookup yields CDR1 MNHEY and CDR2 SVGAGI. The CDR3 DNA is TGTGCCAGCAGAAAGGGGCAGGTGATCACCGGGGAGCTGTTTTTT. Translation: CASRKGQVITGELFF.

J is TRBJ2-1 and V is TRBV9; D is uncertain. CDR3 length: 16 residues. The V end was cut by 0 bases, the J end by 6 bases, with 16 bases between. Germline lookup yields CDR1 SGDLS and CDR2 YYNGEE. CDR3: CASSVGGDGSVNEQFF. CDR3 nucleotides: TGTGCCAGCAGCGTAGGAGGAGATGGGTCAGTCAATGAGCAGTTCTTC.

This chain connects TRBV5-6 to TRBJ1-3; maybe TRBD1 (5 bases). The V gene lost 0 bases and the J gene lost 1 base, with 5 bases spanning the gap. Germline lookup yields CDR1 SGHDT and CDR2 YYEEEE. This CDR3 has 14 amino acids. The CDR3 sequence: CASSLAGSGNTIYF. The CDR3 nucleotides read TGTGCCAGCAGCTTGGCAGGGTCTGGAAACACCATATATTTT.

This chain joins TRBV5-1 and TRBJ2-1; 16 nucleotides align to TRBD2. The CDR3 length is 17 residues. Looked up from germline, CDR1 is SGHRS and CDR2 is YFSETQ. Trimming cost V 7 bases and J 1 base; bases outside gene matches: 5. The DNA for the CDR3 is TGCGCCAGCTCGGGACTAGCGGGAGGGCAGTCCTACAATGAGCAGTTCTTC. It specifies CASSGLAGGQSYNEQFF.

The table lists this clone with a count of one. The chain couples TRBV6-1 to TRBJ2-7; no clear D gene. Trimming cost V 5 bases and J 0 bases, with 11 bases left between them. Germline V CDR1 and CDR2: MNHNS, SASEGT. The CDR3 runs 14 residues. CDR3 protein: CASSSDRYSYEQYF. CDR3 DNA sequence: TGTGCCAGCAGTAGCGACCGTTACTCCTACGAGCAGTACTTC.

This chain links TRBV29-1 with TRBJ1-2; 8 nucleotides align to TRBD1. This CDR3 has 12 residues. V shed 8 bases, J shed 2 bases, and the junction held 4 bases outside the gene matches. The germline V gene has CDR1 SQVTM and CDR2 ANQGSEA. CDR3 sequence (DNA): TGCAGCTATACAGGGGGAAACTATGGCTACACCTTC. It yields the protein CSYTGGNYGYTF.

This chain joins TRBV7-8 and TRBJ1-1; tentatively, D is TRBD1 (5 bases). Germline values: CDR1 SGHVS, CDR2 FQNEAQ. V was cut by 5 bases and J by 0 bases, with 13 bases left in between. The CDR3 spans 15 residues. CDR3 nucleotides: TGTGCCAGCAGCCCTGAGACAGAGATGAACACTGAAGCTTTCTTT. Residues: CASSPETEMNTEAFF.

The V call is TRBV4-2, the J call TRBJ1-1, with a possible D match to TRBD1 (6 bases). The V end lost 1 base, the J end lost 8 bases, and 8 bases lay between the germline ends. Germline V CDR1 and CDR2: LGHNA, YNFKEQ. This CDR3 has 12 residues. This CDR3 reads CASSQVTGEAFF. The CDR3 DNA sequence: TGTGCCAGCAGCCAAGTGACAGGCGAAGCTTTCTTT.

This clone was detected only once. This sequence joins TRBV14 and TRBJ1-1; D gene uncertain. CDR3 length: 14 residues. From germline, CDR1 is SGHDN and CDR2 FVKESK. Between the trimmed V and J ends, which lost 1 base and 7 bases, there was a span of 13 bases. The CDR3 DNA reads TGTGCCAGCAGCCAAGCTGCCTATCTAGGTGAAGCTTTCTTT. Its protein is CASSQAAYLGEAFF.

Only a few counts were recorded for this clone. J is TRBJ2-1 and V is TRBV11-2; no reliable D call. In germline, CDR1 is SGHAT, CDR2 FQNNGV. The CDR3 has 16 residues. Trimming stripped 3 bases from V and 2 bases from J, with 14 bases between. In DNA form, the CDR3 reads TGTGCCAGCAGCTTGCGTTATGGAGATACCTACAATGAGCAGTTCTTC. This sequence encodes CASSLRYGDTYNEQFF.

This clone appeared once. The gene calls are TRBV4-1 and TRBJ2-7; possibly TRBD2 for D (5 bases). V shed 3 bases and J shed 4 bases, with 10 bases lying between them. The length of the CDR3 is 13 residues. Germline loops: CDR1 MGHRA, CDR2 YSYEKL. The CDR3 DNA reads as TGCGCCAGCAGCCAGGGCGCGGGTTACGAGCAGTACTTC. This gives the protein CASSQGAGYEQYF.

V is TRBV19 and J is TRBJ1-1; the D is unclear. Germline lookup yields CDR1 LNHDA and CDR2 SQIVND (reference sequence). This CDR3 is 14 amino acids long. Trimming removed 8 bases from V and 4 bases from J, with 17 bases in between. The CDR3 loop is CASAFRGITTEAFF. The CDR3 nucleotides read TGTGCCAGTGCCTTTCGGGGAATTACCACTGAAGCTTTCTTT.

In this sample, this clone turned up once. The chain links TRBV5-1 to TRBJ1-1; TRBD1 might be the D (6 bases). CDR1 and CDR2 from the germline V gene are SGHRS and YFSETQ. V was shortened by 4 bases and J by 2 bases, with 18 bases between the two germline ends. This CDR3 contains 16 residues. The CDR3 DNA reads TGCGCCAGCAGCCGTGGTGCGGGGGCGGGAAACACTGAAGCTTTCTTT. Its translation is CASSRGAGAGNTEAFF.

V and J are TRBV7-9 and TRBJ1-5, with D unclear. Trimming left V 1 base short and J 6 bases short, with 10 bases between. The CDR3 contains 14 residues. The germline CDR1 and CDR2 sequences are SEHNR and FQNEAQ (reference sequence). The CDR3 sequence: CASSLGGSGQPQHF. The CDR3 coding sequence is TGTGCCAGCAGCTTAGGAGGTTCCGGTCAGCCCCAGCATTTT.